A selection of T cell receptor beta chains follows, all from one sample in a study of post-analysis software for immune sequencing data. TCRdb processed the PCR reads anew with MiXCR; each CDR3 protein has one entry. This table holds 700,000 to 800,000 distinct CDR3 sequences, 30% found once. The specimen was blood. The receptors were gathered from a girl aged 10 to 17 with multiple sclerosis. Both conserved end residues are trimmed from each CDR3. Some rows have no size entry. The others give once, few or many, or a class for an expanded clone.

j_call v_call clone_size cdr3_length cdr3_aa
TRBJ2-3 TRBV6-5 few 13 ASSYSTGDTDTQY
TRBJ2-5 TRBV7-9 NA 13 ASSLGGMWEETQY
TRBJ2-3 TRBV29-1 few 11 SVEGQGGDTQY
TRBJ1-2 TRBV7-9 few 13 ASSLSGFTNYGYT
TRBJ2-2 TRBV20-1 NA 16 SAPGTGGLTANTGELF
TRBJ2-3 TRBV19 NA 12 AIRSGGALGTQY
TRBJ2-4 TRBV7-2 NA 14 ASSFFRGALENIQY
TRBJ1-1 TRBV5-6 NA 13 ASSLARVAATEAF
TRBJ2-5 TRBV7-2 few 14 ASSFISLGGGETQY
TRBJ1-1 TRBV12-3/TRBV12-4 NA 13 ASSPIGGADTEAF
TRBJ2-5 TRBV20-1 NA 11 SATGDRQETQY
TRBJ1-2 TRBV14 NA 11 ASSQVRQYGYT
TRBJ1-6 TRBV4-2 NA 18 ASSQDGRRGPSSYNSPLH
TRBJ2-7 TRBV3-1 NA 10 ASSQVSGEQY
TRBJ1-5 TRBV29-1 few 12 SVTWSGSDQPQH
TRBJ2-5 TRBV7-2 NA 14 ASSFGQGRPQETQY
TRBJ2-5 TRBV20-1 NA 10 SAGELGETQY
TRBJ1-1 TRBV6-6 NA 15 ASSWGRTGHKNTEAF
TRBJ1-2 TRBV3-1 NA 13 ASSLRMGNNYGYT
TRBJ2-1 TRBV5-5 NA 11 ASLLTTGNEQF
TRBJ1-1 TRBV12-3/TRBV12-4 NA 11 AISGHPNTEAF
NA TRBV10-3 NA 11 AIRGTDRGTQY
TRBJ2-5 TRBV25-1 few 14 ASSELGAPGGETQY
TRBJ2-7 TRBV27 NA 12 ASSLSRQIYEQY